This T cell receptor beta chain is drawn from a study of blood T cell repertoires in COVID-19. Study background: Sites across the United States, Italy and Spain contributed samples from acute and convalescent COVID-19. The analysed material was cDNA or gDNA that came from T cells, B-cell-depleted T cells, or PBMCs.

The CDR3 spans 16 residues. The ends lost 4 bases at V and 3 bases at J; junction bases unmatched: 6. Germline V lookup: CDR1 MRHNA, CDR2 SNTAGT. Authors' processing steps: Reference gene primer amplification gave estimated nucleated cell counts. Generated by immunoSEQ multiplex PCR, the TCRdb table keeps only in-frame clones and is missing some. From that table come the V and J calls and clone size; the DNA was used to work out D and trimming. The table lists some 72,000 clones, 65% to 85% of them singletons, with roughly 12% in the top ten. The gene calls are TRBV6-4 and TRBJ2-5; TRBD2 agrees at 12 bases. Sequenced material: peripheral blood. This sequence was found in a man aged 45-60 years with COVID-19, enrolled during active disease. CDR3 in amino acids: CASSAWTSGNEETQYF. CDR3 coding DNA: TGTGCCAGCAGTGCCTGGACTAGCGGGAACGAAGAGACCCAGTACTTC.